This T cell receptor (beta chain) was recorded in a study of T cell repertoires in cytomegalovirus infection. Trimming took off 6 bases at V and 2 bases at J, with 15 bases between the two ends. Per the germline V gene, CDR1 is SQVTM and CDR2 is ANQGSEA. There are 14 residues in the CDR3. Study-wide points: Dominating the ex vivo response were HLA-C-restricted CMV-specific TCR beta clonotypes.

This clonotype was counted between two and nine times. As yet, its antigen is unknown. TCRdb used MiXCR to reprocess the reads, holding one entry per CDR3 protein. Here the sample spans hundreds of thousands of distinct CDR3 sequences, approximately 34% being singletons. Material for sequencing was PBMCs. The sequence came from a human donor in good health (CMV status not recorded). Some clones in this sample may be carry-over from other donors' samples. The gene calls are TRBV29-1 and TRBJ2-3, with D tentatively TRBD1 or TRBD2 (6 bases each). CDR3 in DNA: TGCAGCGTCCGCGGGGACAATCCCACAGATACGCAGTATTTT. This translates into CSVRGDNPTDTQYF.